The TCR beta chain described here comes from a study of identical twins. This clonotype came up many times. Its antigen is as yet unknown. Study-level points and caveats: Cord blood beta clonotypes present at high abundance carried fewer insertions; no such pattern appeared in memory repertoires. Twin-shared out-of-frame alpha sequences showed excess low generation probability. Excess sharing between twins was weaker in beta out-of-frame sequences.

With V trimmed by 3 bases and J by 5 bases, 10 bases remained unmatched. This CDR3 is 18 amino acids long. The cDNA had a unique molecular identifier and a template-switch universal primer site. TCRdb reprocessed the 5' RACE reads with MiXCR, giving one entry per CDR3 protein. The repertoire has around 670,000 distinct CDR3 sequences, roughly 6% of them found once; the top ten carry about 1.8%. The TCR comes from a man aged 18 to 30 in good health. The sequenced sample consisted of naive T cells sorted from blood. The V and J genes are TRBV12-3 or TRBV12-4 and TRBJ2-1; 13 bases are a match to TRBD2. The CDR3 loop is CASSFGRGTSGANNEQFF. The CDR3 coding sequence is TGTGCCAGCAGTTTCGGCAGGGGGACTAGCGGGGCCAACAATGAGCAGTTCTTC.